These 5 T cell receptor beta chains were all obtained from the same sample, sequenced in a study of blood T cell repertoires in COVID-19. Clones were sequenced by immunoSEQ multiplex PCR, and TCRdb holds only the in-frame ones, with some missing. The table shows around 250,000 clones, with about nine tenths occurring only once. The sequenced sample consisted of peripheral blood. These receptors all stem from a woman aged 40 to 55 who had recovered from COVID-19.

V usage is TRBV7-9 and J usage is TRBJ2-2, with a possible D match to TRBD1 (6 bases). The CDR3 consists of 17 residues. V was clipped by 7 bases and J by 2 bases, with 20 bases between them. Looked up from germline, CDR1 is SEHNR and CDR2 is FQNEAQ (reference sequence). The CDR3 sequence is CASTEGQDASNTGELFF. CDR3 coding DNA: TGTGCCAGCACCGAGGGACAAGATGCTTCCAACACCGGGGAGCTGTTTTTT.

V and J are TRBV6-5 and TRBJ2-1; 8 positions match TRBD2. Germline V lookup: CDR1 MNHEY, CDR2 SVGAGI. V lost 2 bases and J lost 6; bases outside the gene matches: 9. The CDR3 contains 16 residues. As DNA, the CDR3 is TGTGCCAGCAGTTACGGGGGACTAGGGGAGGGCAATGAGCAGTTCTTC. Protein: CASSYGGLGEGNEQFF.

This clone was seen only once. V is TRBV11-2 and J is TRBJ1-1; 8 bases are shared with TRBD1. CDR3 size: 15 residues. J was trimmed by 6 bases and V by 6 bases; bases with no gene match: 12. The germline gives CDR1 SGHAT, CDR2 FQNNGV. This CDR3 reads CASSYTGGGIAEAFF. The CDR3 region has the DNA TGTGCCAGCAGTTACACAGGGGGAGGGATAGCTGAAGCTTTCTTT.

The rearrangement uses TRBV28 and TRBJ1-6; TRBD1 matches 10 bases. V was clipped by 4 bases and J by 5 bases; unmatched bases: 5. Germline CDR1 reads MDHEN; CDR2 reads SYDVKM. CDR3 size: 16 residues. CDR3 region: CASSSRTGGHNSPLHF. CDR3 DNA sequence: TGTGCCAGCAGTTCCCGGACAGGGGGACATAATTCACCCCTCCACTTT.

The rearrangement uses TRBV5-4 and TRBJ2-7; TRBD1 might be the D (6 bases). Germline-derived CDR1 and CDR2 are SGHNT and YYREEE (reference sequence). Trimming shortened V by 4 bases and J by 6 bases, and 14 bases separated the two germline ends. CDR3 length: 13 amino acids. The CDR3 protein is CASSLRGVREQYF. The CDR3 nucleotides read TGTGCCAGCAGCCTCAGGGGTGTTCGCGAGCAGTACTTC.